This T cell receptor (beta chain) is drawn from a study of CD8+CD57+ T cells in acquired aplastic anemia. Researchers used genomic DNA as the template to profile TCR beta VDJ and CDR3. MiXCR, run by TCRdb on the reads, gives a single entry per CDR3 protein. The repertoire holds 200,000 or so distinct CDR3 sequences, with roughly half as singletons. Selection for sequencing was limited to patients who had shown CD8+CD57+ cell expansion by flow cytometry. Receipt of therapy had not occurred in any patient by the time of blood sampling. There are 15 residues in the CDR3. Trimming pared 5 bases from V and 9 bases from J, leaving 20 bases between. Germline assignment: CDR1 SNHLY and CDR2 FYNNEI.

The sample consisted of sorted CD4+, CD8+, or CD8+CD57+ T cells (not recorded which) from PBMCs. This TCR was sampled from a human donor with aplastic anemia. The V and J genes are TRBV2 and TRBJ2-1, with D perhaps matching TRBD2 (7 bases). The DNA of the CDR3 is TGTGCCAGCAGTAGTCAGCAGGGGCGCGGGGGTGAGCAGTTCTTC. Translation gives CASSSQQGRGGEQFF. Based on the CDR3 plus reference TRBV2 and TRBJ2-1, the full variable domain is EPEVTQTPSHQVTQMGQEVILRCVPISNHLYFYWYRQILGQKVEFLVSFYNNEISEKSEIFDDQFSVERPDGSNFTLKIRSTKLEDSAMYFCASSSQQGRGGEQFFGPGTRLTVL.